The 17 T cell receptor beta chains given below trace back to one sample, sequenced in a study of identifying expanded T cells in peripheral blood. The assay was immunoSEQ multiplex PCR, and TCRdb's table has in-frame clones only and misses some. The sample contains tens of thousands of clones, approximately 91% of which appear only once. Sequenced input: blood. The receptors come from a person aged 18 to 70 in good health.

This chain uses TRBV4-2 with TRBJ2-3; no firm D call. V was cut by 0 bases and J by 5 bases, with 9 bases left in between. The CDR3 length is 14 residues. Germline values: CDR1 LGHNA, CDR2 YNFKEQ. CDR3 amino acids: CASSQDRLVDTQYF. CDR3 nucleotide sequence: TGTGCCAGCAGCCAAGATCGCCTGGTAGATACGCAGTATTTT.

V and J are TRBV15 and TRBJ1-5, with D hard to call. V was trimmed by 0 bases and J by 3 bases, leaving 15 bases between them. Germline V gives CDR1 LNHNV, CDR2 YYDKDF (reference sequence). This CDR3 region has 17 residues. The CDR3 sequence is CATSRDRGEPSNQPQHF. The CDR3 nucleotides are TGTGCCACCAGCAGAGATCGTGGGGAGCCCTCCAATCAGCCCCAGCATTTT.

The chain joins TRBV14 to TRBJ1-1, with D unresolved. The V and J ends lost 4 bases and 2 bases respectively, with 11 bases between them. The germline gives CDR1 SGHDN, CDR2 FVKESK. The CDR3 contains 14 residues. CDR3 sequence reads: CASSLPSDNTEAFF. The CDR3, as DNA: TGTGCCAGCAGCCTACCTAGCGACAACACTGAAGCTTTCTTT.

The rearrangement joins TRBV6-1 to TRBJ1-2; tentative D call: TRBD1 (5 bases). The CDR3 runs 12 residues. V gave up 0 bases and J gave up 7 bases, with 6 bases separating them. Germline loops: CDR1 MNHNS, CDR2 SASEGT. This CDR3 is CASSEAGVGYTF. CDR3 nucleotide sequence: TGTGCCAGCAGTGAAGCAGGGGTTGGCTACACCTTC.

This chain connects TRBV7-2 to TRBJ2-1; maybe TRBD1 (5 bases). The ends were cut back, 6 bases at V and 4 bases at J, with 25 bases in the middle. The CDR3 runs to 18 residues. Germline V CDR1 and CDR2: SGHTA, FQGNSA. The CDR3 DNA is TGTGCCAGCAGTTCCTTTGGCTTGCGGATAGGGGCTTACAATGAGCAGTTCTTC. Its translation is CASSSFGLRIGAYNEQFF.

A single count supports this clone. The chain couples TRBV2 to TRBJ1-2; D remains unclear. Germline V CDR1 and CDR2: SNHLY, FYNNEI. This CDR3 has 14 amino acids. Trimming removed 3 bases at V and 7 bases at J, with 15 bases between. Here the CDR3 reads CASSDRRTGSGYTF. The CDR3 coding sequence is TGTGCCAGCAGTGATCGGCGAACGGGGAGTGGCTACACCTTC.

The chain joins TRBV5-1 to TRBJ1-2, with 7 bases aligning to TRBD1. V shed 4 bases, J shed 3 bases, and the junction held 3 bases outside the gene matches. The V gene's germline CDR1 is SGHRS and CDR2 YFSETQ. The CDR3 spans 13 residues. CDR3 loop: CASSGGTDYGYTF. The DNA of the CDR3 is TGCGCCAGCAGCGGTGGGACAGACTATGGCTACACCTTC.

This chain connects TRBV6-1 to TRBJ1-3; 8 nucleotides line up with TRBD1. Germline V gene lookup returns CDR1 MNHNS and CDR2 SASEGT. J gave up 3 bases and V 3 bases, and 7 bases lay outside the gene matches. The CDR3 covers 16 residues. In DNA, the CDR3 is TGTGCCAGCAGTGAGACGACAGGGGAGAATGGAAACACCATATATTTT. Amino acid sequence: CASSETTGENGNTIYF.

J is TRBJ2-6 and V is TRBV29-1; no reliable D call. The CDR3 is 14 amino acids. Trimming pared 5 bases from V and 0 bases from J, leaving 8 bases between. The germline gives CDR1 SQVTM, CDR2 ANQGSEA. The CDR3 region is CSVSWPSGANVLTF. The DNA of the CDR3 is TGCAGCGTTTCATGGCCCTCTGGGGCCAACGTCCTGACTTTC.

This rearrangement joins TRBV4-1 to TRBJ1-2; possibly TRBD1 for D (6 bases). The ends were cut back, 2 bases at V and 3 bases at J, with 13 bases in the middle. This CDR3 has 15 amino acids. The germline V gene has CDR1 MGHRA and CDR2 YSYEKL. CDR3 DNA: TGCGCCAGCAGCCAATCCCCACAGGGATACTATGGCTACACCTTC. Its translation: CASSQSPQGYYGYTF.

V usage is TRBV7-9 and J usage is TRBJ2-2; possible D gene TRBD1, 5 bases. The CDR3 is made up of 15 amino acids. Germline CDR1 and CDR2: SEHNR and FQNEAQ (reference sequence). Deletions cut 5 bases from V and 5 bases from J, with 15 bases between. DNA of the CDR3: TGTGCCAGCAGCCCACGTGGGGCAGGGACCGGGGAGCTGTTTTTT. It yields the protein CASSPRGAGTGELFF.

The chain is built from TRBV30 and TRBJ1-1; possible D gene TRBD1, 5 bases. Germline assignment: CDR1 GTSNPN and CDR2 SVGIG (reference sequence). There are 15 residues in the CDR3. V was shortened by 2 bases and J by 11 bases, with 24 bases between the two germline ends. The CDR3 DNA sequence: TGTGCCTGGAGTCCATTACCGGGACTCGTTTTTCGTGCTTTCTTT. Translation: CAWSPLPGLVFRAFF.

The gene calls are TRBV2 and TRBJ1-6; D perhaps matches TRBD1 (5 bases). This CDR3 has 17 residues. Trimming took 6 bases from V and 7 from J, leaving 22 bases between them. The germline V gene has CDR1 SNHLY and CDR2 FYNNEI. The CDR3 is CASSGGMGQVANSPLHF. The DNA for the CDR3 is TGTGCCAGCAGCGGGGGGATGGGCCAGGTTGCCAATTCACCCCTCCACTTT.

V and J are TRBV7-2 and TRBJ1-1; the D gene is possibly TRBD1 (6 bases). Looked up from germline, CDR1 is SGHTA and CDR2 is FQGNSA. Trimming shortened V by 1 base and J by 8 bases, and 14 bases separated the two germline ends. The CDR3 consists of 14 residues. The CDR3, as DNA: TGTGCCAGCAGCTTAGACAGGGCATGGGGAGAAGCTTTCTTT. Its protein is CASSLDRAWGEAFF.

The chain combines TRBV7-9 with TRBJ2-2; possible D gene TRBD1, 5 bases. Germline V gives CDR1 SEHNR, CDR2 FQNEAQ (reference sequence). This CDR3 has 17 amino acids. Trimming pared 2 bases from V and 1 base from J, leaving 14 bases between. CDR3 amino acids: CASSLRGQSENTGELFF. The CDR3 coding sequence is TGTGCCAGCAGCTTAAGGGGTCAGAGCGAGAACACCGGGGAGCTGTTTTTT.

The chain uses TRBV30 and TRBJ1-1; TRBD1 agrees at 7 bases. This CDR3 region has 15 residues. Unmatched junction bases numbered 5, after V lost 1 base and J lost 0 bases. CDR1 and CDR2 from the germline V gene are GTSNPN and SVGIG (reference sequence). CDR3 in amino acids: CAWSGLTGVNTEAFF. In DNA, the CDR3 is TGTGCCTGGAGTGGACTTACAGGGGTGAACACTGAAGCTTTCTTT.

This clone was observed a handful of times. The J gene is TRBJ1-1, the V gene TRBV10-3; D is ambiguous. The germline gives CDR1 ENHRY, CDR2 SYGVKD. CDR3 size: 13 residues. Trimming stripped 2 bases from V and 1 base from J, with 5 bases between. This CDR3 reads CAISEIRNTEAFF. CDR3 in DNA: TGTGCCATCAGTGAGATAAGGAACACTGAAGCTTTCTTT.